The rows below give T cell receptor beta chains drawn from one sample of a study of T cell responses to AZD1222 COVID-19 vaccine. Measured with immunoSEQ multiplex PCR; TCRdb has only the in-frame clones, and not every one. In the table there are under 130,000 clones, around 94% of which are singletons. Sequencing used peripheral blood, obtained on day 0 of AZD1222 vaccination. These receptors were obtained from an adult in good health. Each CDR3 is given with its conserved first and last residue. The order of the fields is D gene, V gene, J gene, CDR3 protein, CDR3 DNA. A D gene is named only where the DNA matches it firmly.

>.|TRBV3-1/TRBV3-2|TRBJ2-1
CASSQGGDNEQFF
TGTGCCAGCAGCCAGGGAGGTGACAATGAGCAGTTCTTC
>.|TRBV12-3/TRBV12-4|TRBJ1-5
CASSLLGQPQHF
TGTGCCAGCAGTTTACTCGGCCAGCCCCAGCATTTT
>.|TRBV15|TRBJ2-2
CATSTSGAGELFF
TGTGCCACCAGCACATCGGGGGCCGGGGAGCTGTTTTTT
>.|TRBV6-5|TRBJ2-1
CASLGGPSYNEQFF
TGTGCCAGCCTCGGAGGGCCTTCCTACAATGAGCAGTTCTTC
>TRBD2|TRBV7-9|TRBJ2-7
CASSFTGLASRYEQYF
TGTGCCAGCAGCTTTACGGGACTAGCGAGTAGATACGAGCAGTACTTC
>.|TRBV5-1|TRBJ2-2
CASSLGPSAGGELFF
TGCGCCAGCAGCTTGGGGCCTAGCGCTGGAGGGGAGCTGTTTTTT
>.|TRBV25-1|TRBJ1-1
CASSERFGQGMAEAFF
TGTGCCAGCAGTGAACGTTTTGGGCAGGGTATGGCTGAAGCTTTCTTT
>TRBD1|TRBV10-3|TRBJ2-5
CAISDRAKQGGQETQYF
TGTGCCATCAGTGACCGAGCAAAACAGGGGGGCCAAGAGACCCAGTACTTC
>TRBD1|TRBV7-9|TRBJ2-1
CASSRDSSSYNEQFF
TGTGCCAGCAGCCGGGACAGTAGCTCCTACAATGAGCAGTTCTTC
>.|TRBV19|TRBJ1-1
CASSMPYRVSTEAFF
TGTGCCAGTAGTATGCCCTACAGGGTGAGTACTGAAGCTTTCTTT
>.|TRBV5-8|TRBJ1-6
CASSLALTYNSPLHF
TGTGCCAGCAGCTTGGCGTTAACTTATAATTCACCCCTCCACTTT
>.|TRBV7-9|TRBJ2-1
CASSLRLGYNEQFF
TGTGCCAGCAGCTTACGTTTAGGTTACAATGAGCAGTTCTTC
>TRBD1|TRBV18|TRBJ1-1
CASSPGTGLRSEAFF
TGTGCCAGCTCACCCGGGACAGGGTTGCGGTCTGAAGCTTTCTTT
>TRBD1|TRBV27|TRBJ1-6
CASTLGDRDNSPLHF
TGTGCCAGCACCCTGGGGGACAGGGATAATTCACCCCTCCACTTT
>.|TRBV5-1|TRBJ2-5
CASSQQETQYF
TGCGCCAGCAGCCAACAAGAGACCCAGTACTTC
>TRBD1|TRBV6-2/TRBV6-3|TRBJ2-2
CASSQGTGGWTGELFF
TGTGCCAGCAGTCAAGGGACAGGTGGTTGGACCGGGGAGCTGTTTTTT
>.|TRBV10-3|TRBJ1-2
CAISDLMSNYGYTF
TGTGCCATCAGTGACTTAATGTCTAACTATGGCTACACCTTC